This T cell receptor beta chain was documented in a study of T-cell memory formation after mild COVID-19. The study's findings and limits: CD4+ contracting clones lay mainly in CM and EM, CD8+ ones in EMRA. SARS-CoV-2 specificity of second-wave clones peaking day 37 was unconfirmed.

In the case of this clonotype: Its cognate antigen is unknown.

After 5'RACE with constant-segment primers, TCR alpha and TCR beta cDNA libraries carrying sample barcodes and UMIs were obtained. TCRdb reprocessed the 5' RACE reads via MiXCR and lists one record per CDR3 protein. The sample lists about 340,000 distinct CDR3 sequences, roughly 15% occurring once. V gave up 4 bases and J gave up 3 bases, with 16 bases separating them. CDR1 is SGHAT and CDR2 is FQNNGV in the germline V gene. The CDR3 extends over 15 amino acids. The source is a man aged 18 to 35 who had mild COVID-19 (a few samples of this study predate the infection). Cell type and time point are not known. Sequenced: PBMCs or a T cell subset sorted from them (not recorded which). The rearrangement joins TRBV11-2 to TRBJ2-7, with a possible D match to TRBD2 (6 bases). The CDR3 DNA reads TGTGCCAGCAGCTCTCAGCCAACTAGCATCTACGAGCAGTACTTC. Translating gives CASSSQPTSIYEQYF.